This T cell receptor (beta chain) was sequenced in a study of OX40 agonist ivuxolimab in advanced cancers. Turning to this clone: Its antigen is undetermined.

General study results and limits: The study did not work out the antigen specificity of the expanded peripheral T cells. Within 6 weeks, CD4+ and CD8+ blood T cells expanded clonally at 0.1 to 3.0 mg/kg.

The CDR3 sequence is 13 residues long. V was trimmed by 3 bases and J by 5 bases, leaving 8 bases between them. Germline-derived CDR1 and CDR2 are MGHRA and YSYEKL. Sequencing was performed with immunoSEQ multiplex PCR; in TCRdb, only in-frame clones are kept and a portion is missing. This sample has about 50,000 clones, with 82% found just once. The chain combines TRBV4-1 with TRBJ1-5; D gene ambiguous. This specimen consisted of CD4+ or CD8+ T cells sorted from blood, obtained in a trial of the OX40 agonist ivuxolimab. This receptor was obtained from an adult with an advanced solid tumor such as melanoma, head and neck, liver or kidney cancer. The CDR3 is CASSHLRDQPQHF. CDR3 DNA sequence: TGCGCCAGCAGCCACTTACGGGATCAGCCCCAGCATTTT.